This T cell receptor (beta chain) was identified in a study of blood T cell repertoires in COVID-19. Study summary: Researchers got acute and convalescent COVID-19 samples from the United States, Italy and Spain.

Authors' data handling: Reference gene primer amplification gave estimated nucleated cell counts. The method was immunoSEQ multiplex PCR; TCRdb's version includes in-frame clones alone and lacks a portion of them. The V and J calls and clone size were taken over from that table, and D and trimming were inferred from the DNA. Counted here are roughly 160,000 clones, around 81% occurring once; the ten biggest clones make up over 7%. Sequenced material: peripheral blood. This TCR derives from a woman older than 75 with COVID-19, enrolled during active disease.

The CDR3 DNA sequence: TGCGCCAGCACCCTTGGAGGGACTCTTCAATACAATGAGCAGTTCTTC. Protein: CASTLGGTLQYNEQFF. J is TRBJ2-1 and V is TRBV5-1, with D maybe TRBD2 (6 bases). The CDR3 consists of 16 residues. V lost 6 bases and J 4 bases, leaving 20 bases between the germline ends. The germline CDR1 and CDR2 sequences are SGHRS and YFSETQ.